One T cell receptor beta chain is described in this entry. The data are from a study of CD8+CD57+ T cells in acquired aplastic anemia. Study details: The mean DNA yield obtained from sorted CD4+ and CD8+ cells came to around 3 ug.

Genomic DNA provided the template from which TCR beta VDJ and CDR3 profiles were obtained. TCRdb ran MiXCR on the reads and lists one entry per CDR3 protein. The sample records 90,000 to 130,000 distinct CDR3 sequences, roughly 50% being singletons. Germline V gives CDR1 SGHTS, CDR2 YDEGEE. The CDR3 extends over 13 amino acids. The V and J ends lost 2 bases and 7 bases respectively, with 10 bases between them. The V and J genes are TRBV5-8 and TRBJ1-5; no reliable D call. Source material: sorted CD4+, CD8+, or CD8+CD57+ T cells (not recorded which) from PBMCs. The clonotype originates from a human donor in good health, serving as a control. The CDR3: CASSLQHKQPQHF. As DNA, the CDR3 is TGTGCCAGCAGCTTACAGCACAAACAGCCCCAGCATTTT. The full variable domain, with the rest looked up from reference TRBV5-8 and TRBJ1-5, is EAGVTQSPTHLIKTRGQQATLRCSPISGHTSVYWYQQALGLGLQFLLWYDEGEERNRGNFPPRFSGRQFPNYSSELNVNALELEDSALYLCASSLQHKQPQHFGDGTRLSIL.